A selection of T cell receptor beta chains follows, all from one sample in a study of regulatory T cells in long-lasting Graves disease. Using its own MiXCR run on the multiplex PCR reads, TCRdb lists one record per CDR3 protein. This sample has under 450,000 distinct CDR3 sequences, with around 24% found just once. The sequenced sample was peripheral blood mononuclear cells (PBMCs), obtained when the disease was refractory, from a patient treated with antithyroid drugs. The receptors were gathered from a female donor with Graves disease. The CDR3 runs from the conserved cysteine through the conserved F or W. The order of the fields is V gene, clone size, J gene, CDR3 length, D gene, CDR3 DNA, CDR3 protein. D genes are given only for firm matches. Not every row has a clone size; where given, it reads once, few, many or a size class.

TRBV28,-,TRBJ2-7,15,TRBD1,TGTGCCAGCAGCCCTATCAACAGGGGCCTTTACGAGCAGTACTTC,CASSPINRGLYEQYF
TRBV6-2/TRBV6-3,-,TRBJ2-7,19,-,TGTGCCAGCAGTGAACTACAGGGCTTCATCTCCGAGATCTCCTACGAGCAGTACTTC,CASSELQGFISEISYEQYF
TRBV29-1,few,TRBJ1-2,13,TRBD1,TGCAGCGTTGTTGACAGGGCCGGCTATGGCTACACCTTC,CSVVDRAGYGYTF
TRBV5-1,-,TRBJ2-5,14,-,TGCGCCAGCAGCTTCGGCCCTAGTCAAGAGACCCAGTACTTC,CASSFGPSQETQYF
TRBV7-2,-,TRBJ1-2,12,-,TGTGCCAGCAGTGCACCAGGGGATGGCTACACCTTC,CASSAPGDGYTF
TRBV19,few,TRBJ2-2,16,TRBD2,TGTGCCAGTAGTCCAACTGGGACTAGCGGACCCGGGGAGCTGTTTTTT,CASSPTGTSGPGELFF
TRBV7-2,many,TRBJ2-5,15,TRBD2,TGTGCCAGCAGGGAGACTAGCGGGAGTCGGGAGACCCAGTACTTC,CASRETSGSRETQYF
TRBV29-1,few,TRBJ1-1,12,-,TGCAGCGTTGAAGACGGTTACACTGAAGCTTTCTTT,CSVEDGYTEAFF
TRBV2,many,TRBJ2-7,15,TRBD1,TGTGCCAGCAGTTTCTCCGGGACAGGGTCCTACGAGCAGTACTTC,CASSFSGTGSYEQYF
TRBV10-3,-,TRBJ1-2,12,-,TGTGCCATCAGTGACAGGGGCTATGGCTACACCTTC,CAISDRGYGYTF
TRBV9,few,TRBJ1-2,14,TRBD1,TGTGCCAGCAGCTATCAGGACAGGCGTCTAGGCTACACCTTC,CASSYQDRRLGYTF
TRBV9,-,TRBJ2-5,20,TRBD2,TGTGCCAGCAGCCATCCCGCGGCCAGCCTAGCGGGAGGTTACCAAGAGACCCAGTACTTC,CASSHPAASLAGGYQETQYF
TRBV29-1,-,TRBJ1-1,15,-,TGCAGCGTGCCCTCCTGGGGACGGGGGGACACTGAAGCTTTCTTT,CSVPSWGRGDTEAFF
TRBV29-1,-,TRBJ2-6,17,TRBD1,TGCAGCGTTGTGCGGACAGGGGCTCCCGGCGGGGCCAACGTCCTGACTTTC,CSVVRTGAPGGANVLTF
TRBV20-1,many,TRBJ2-5,16,TRBD2,TGCAGTGCTCCCGGACTAGCGGGAGGGCCTATGGAGACCCAGTACTTC,CSAPGLAGGPMETQYF
TRBV13,few,TRBJ2-7,16,-,TGTGCCAGCAGCTTAGTGACAGGGAGGGCCTACTACGAGCAGTACTTC,CASSLVTGRAYYEQYF
TRBV19,few,TRBJ2-5,14,-,TGTGCCAGCGCCTCGGGGGACACACAAGAGACCCAGTACTTC,CASASGDTQETQYF
TRBV6-5,few,TRBJ1-5,18,TRBD1,TGTGCCAGCAGTTACACTCGTAATCCCGGGACAGGTCTTTTGGCCCAGCATTTT,CASSYTRNPGTGLLAQHF
TRBV12-3/TRBV12-4,many,TRBJ1-2,14,-,TGTGCCAGCAGTCCCTCGGACAGCCACTATGGCTACACCTTC,CASSPSDSHYGYTF
TRBV14,-,TRBJ1-6,14,-,TGTGCCAGCAGCCAAGAGGCGGCAAATTCACCCCTCCACTTT,CASSQEAANSPLHF
TRBV7-9,-,TRBJ1-6,14,-,TGTGCCAGCAGCTCAGTGGCAGCTAATTCACCCCTCCACTTT,CASSSVAANSPLHF
TRBV2,many,TRBJ2-7,15,TRBD1,TGTGCCAGCACTCCGGGACAGGCAAACTCCTACGAGCAGTACTTC,CASTPGQANSYEQYF
TRBV3-1,many,TRBJ2-2,12,-,TGTGCCAGCAGCCACGGTACCGGGGAGCTGTTTTTT,CASSHGTGELFF
TRBV7-3,-,TRBJ2-1,15,-,TGTGCCAGCAGCGGTAGCATCACGGCCGACAATGAGCAGTTCTTC,CASSGSITADNEQFF
TRBV19,few,TRBJ2-5,14,-,TGTGCCAGTAGTTGGTCGGAGAAGAAAGAGACCCAGTACTTC,CASSWSEKKETQYF
TRBV19,few,TRBJ1-2,16,TRBD1,TGTGCCAGTACCCCGGGACAGGGGGCGGCTAACTATGGCTACACCTTC,CASTPGQGAANYGYTF
TRBV2,-,TRBJ1-3,15,TRBD1,TGTGCCAGCAGCGCTATGGACAGGGCTGGAAACACCATATATTTT,CASSAMDRAGNTIYF
TRBV28,-,TRBJ2-7,15,-,TGTGCCAGCAGTTTCAGGGGGGTGTCGGGGTACGAGCAGTACTTC,CASSFRGVSGYEQYF
TRBV12-3/TRBV12-4,-,TRBJ2-1,15,TRBD2,TGTGCCAGCAGGTTTGCTGCGGGAGGCTACAATGAGCAGTTCTTC,CASRFAAGGYNEQFF
TRBV10-3,-,TRBJ2-3,15,TRBD1,TGTGCCACACAAAGTGGACAGGGAATCACAGATACGCAGTATTTT,CATQSGQGITDTQYF
TRBV19,-,TRBJ1-6,18,-,TGTGCCAGTAGTACAGATATCCCGGCGGGCTCCTATAATTCACCCCTCCACTTT,CASSTDIPAGSYNSPLHF
TRBV6-4,-,TRBJ1-2,15,-,TGTGCCGGCAACGCCCAGGAATTAGCTAACTATGGCTACACCTTC,CAGNAQELANYGYTF
TRBV19,many,TRBJ1-1,15,TRBD1,TGTGCCAGTAGTACAGGGGGCGGTATGAACACTGAAGCTTTCTTT,CASSTGGGMNTEAFF
TRBV29-1,many,TRBJ1-5,13,TRBD1,TGCAGTGTAACAGGGGCGGAGAATCAGCCCCAGCATTTT,CSVTGAENQPQHF
TRBV29-1,-,TRBJ2-5,16,TRBD2,TGCAGCGTTGAATTAGGCAGCGGGGTAAGAACGGAGACCCAGTACTTC,CSVELGSGVRTETQYF
TRBV2,-,TRBJ2-1,12,TRBD2,TGTGCCAGCAGGGTGGGACTAAGTTCCCTGTTCTTC,CASRVGLSSLFF
TRBV7-8,many,TRBJ1-2,13,-,TGTGCCAGCAGCTTAGAAGTGGACATTGGCTACACCTTC,CASSLEVDIGYTF
TRBV20-1,-,TRBJ2-3,11,-,TGCAGTGCTGGCCCGACCGGGACGCAGTATTTT,CSAGPTGTQYF
TRBV27,-,TRBJ2-2,11,-,TGTGCCAGCAGTTTTAACGGGGAGCTGTTTTTT,CASSFNGELFF
TRBV20-1,-,TRBJ1-5,15,TRBD1,TGCAGTGCCACGACAGGGGGCAGAAGCAATCAGCCCCAGCATTTT,CSATTGGRSNQPQHF
TRBV19,-,TRBJ1-1,13,-,TGTGCCAGTAGTACCGATGGGGGGGCTGAAGCTTTCTTT,CASSTDGGAEAFF
TRBV3-1,-,TRBJ1-2,15,TRBD1,TGTGCCAGCAGCCAGGCAGGGGGATCTCGATATGGCTACACCTTC,CASSQAGGSRYGYTF
TRBV5-6,many,TRBJ2-5,16,-,TGTGCCAGCAGCCCGAAGCTTAGGACCTCAGGGGCGACCCAGTACTTC,CASSPKLRTSGATQYF
TRBV19,-,TRBJ1-2,11,-,TGTGCCAGTGAACAGGGTGATGGCTACACCTTC,CASEQGDGYTF
TRBV7-9,many,TRBJ2-7,15,-,TGTGCCAGCAGCTTAGATGCCAGGGTGCTTGGCGAGCAGTACTTC,CASSLDARVLGEQYF
TRBV19,-,TRBJ1-1,15,-,TGTGCCAGTAGGAATATATGGGCCGGGAACACTGAAGCTTTCTTT,CASRNIWAGNTEAFF
TRBV5-1,-,TRBJ1-2,14,-,TGCGCCAGCACGACTAATGTCGGGGATCGTGGCTACACCTTC,CASTTNVGDRGYTF
TRBV29-1,many,TRBJ2-7,15,TRBD1,TGCAGCGTTGATCTCGGACAGGGTATCTCCTACGAGCAGTACTTC,CSVDLGQGISYEQYF
TRBV5-1,-,TRBJ2-3,15,-,TGCGCCAGCAGCTTGGACCAGACTAGCACAGATACGCAGTATTTT,CASSLDQTSTDTQYF
TRBV7-3,-,TRBJ2-1,17,-,TGTGCCAGCAGCCCTATTGCCGTAGGCCTAGCTAGCAATGAGCAGTTCTTC,CASSPIAVGLASNEQFF
TRBV7-6,-,TRBJ2-7,18,TRBD2,TGTGCCAGCAGCTTAGCTTTAGCGGGAGGGCCAAGAGTCTACGAGCAGTACTTC,CASSLALAGGPRVYEQYF
TRBV28,-,TRBJ2-1,14,TRBD2,TGTGCCAGCAGAAGGACTAGTAGATTGGGACTGCCGTTCTTC,CASRRTSRLGLPFF
TRBV6-1,-,TRBJ1-5,16,-,TGTGCCAGCAGGGTACAGGGCGGGCAGCTTTGTCAGCCCCAGCATTTT,CASRVQGGQLCQPQHF
TRBV6-5,-,TRBJ2-7,17,-,TGTGCCAGCAGTTACCCCTCCGACGCAGGCAATCCCTACGAGCAGTACTTC,CASSYPSDAGNPYEQYF
TRBV12-3/TRBV12-4,many,TRBJ2-4,15,-,TGTGCCAGCAGCCAGGAGTTGACAACCAAAAACATTCAGTACTTC,CASSQELTTKNIQYF
TRBV9,few,TRBJ1-1,16,-,TGTGCCAGCAGCGCCGAACTTCTGGACAGCTACACTGAAGCTTTCTTT,CASSAELLDSYTEAFF
TRBV12-3/TRBV12-4,few,TRBJ1-5,14,-,TGTGCCAGCAGTTTATCAGGGGAGAATCAGCCCCAGCATTTT,CASSLSGENQPQHF
TRBV20-1,once,TRBJ2-1,16,TRBD2,TGCAGTGCTAGGGGGAGGGCGGGAAATACTTACAATGAGCAATTCTTC,CSARGRAGNTYNEQFF
TRBV6-1,many,TRBJ2-7,16,TRBD2,TGTGCCAGCAGTGGAGAAGCGGGAGGGCCCTCCTACGAGCAGTACTTC,CASSGEAGGPSYEQYF
TRBV18,few,TRBJ1-1,16,TRBD1,TGTGCCAGCTCACCTCGGGACAGGGGGCTGGGCACTGAAGCTTTCTTT,CASSPRDRGLGTEAFF